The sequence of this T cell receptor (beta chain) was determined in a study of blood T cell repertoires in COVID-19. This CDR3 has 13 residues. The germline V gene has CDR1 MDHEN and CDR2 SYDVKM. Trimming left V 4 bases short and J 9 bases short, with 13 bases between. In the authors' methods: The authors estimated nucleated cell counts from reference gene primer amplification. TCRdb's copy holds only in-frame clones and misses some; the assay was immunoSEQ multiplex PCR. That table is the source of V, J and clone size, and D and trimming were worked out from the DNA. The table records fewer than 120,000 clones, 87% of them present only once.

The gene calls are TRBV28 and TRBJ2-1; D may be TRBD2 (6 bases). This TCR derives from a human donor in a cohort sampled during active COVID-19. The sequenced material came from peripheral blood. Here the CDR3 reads CASSSPGETEQFF. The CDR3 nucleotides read TGTGCCAGCAGTTCGCCGGGGGAGACTGAGCAGTTCTTC.